A single sample is the source of the 13 T cell receptor beta chains below, sequenced in a study of CD8 T cells in ankylosing spondylitis. MiXCR, run by TCRdb on the 5' RACE reads, gives a single entry per CDR3 protein. This table has 200,000 to 300,000 distinct CDR3 sequences, under 30% appearing once. Source material: blood, either unsorted or a sorted T cell fraction (not recorded which). The receptors shown here come from a male donor with ankylosing spondylitis or in good health (not recorded which).

This clonotype was detected many times. The J gene is TRBJ1-1, the V gene TRBV10-3; a weak D match, TRBD1 (5 bases). V lost 7 bases to trimming and J lost 2 bases, with 14 bases between them. The CDR3 contains 14 residues. Germline CDR1 and CDR2: ENHRY and SYGVKD. The CDR3, as DNA: TGTGCCATCACCCGCGGACAACTCAACACTGAAGCTTTCTTT. Encoded protein: CAITRGQLNTEAFF.

This clonotype was seen many times. This chain connects TRBV20-1 to TRBJ2-7; TRBD1 matches at 9 bases. The trim removed 3 bases at V and 1 base at J, leaving 10 bases unmatched. The CDR3 is 16 residues long. Per the germline V gene, CDR1 is DFQATT and CDR2 is SNEGSKA (reference sequence). CDR3 amino acids: CSASDRGDRESYEQYF. CDR3 coding DNA: TGCAGTGCTAGTGATAGAGGGGACAGGGAATCCTACGAGCAGTACTTC.

This clonotype was found many times. The rearrangement joins TRBV29-1 to TRBJ1-1, with D perhaps matching TRBD1 (6 bases). The ends were cut back, 2 bases at V and 5 bases at J, with 12 bases in the middle. Germline CDR1 and CDR2: SQVTM and ANQGSEA. This CDR3 spans 13 amino acids. CDR3 sequence reads: CSVEKGGGTEAFF. The CDR3 DNA reads as TGCAGCGTTGAAAAGGGGGGAGGGACTGAAGCTTTCTTT.

This clonotype occurred a few times. Here the CDR3 reads CASGASDNSYNEQFF. CDR3 in DNA: TGTGCCAGCGGGGCTAGCGATAACTCCTACAATGAGCAGTTCTTC. V usage is TRBV28 and J usage is TRBJ2-1; a possible D gene is TRBD2 (6 bases). Between the trimmed V and J ends, which lost 8 bases and 0 bases, there was a span of 14 bases. CDR1 and CDR2 from the germline V gene are MDHEN and SYDVKM. This CDR3 has 15 amino acids.

As regards this clonotype: This could be a read error, since a much larger clone is one nucleotide away. V is TRBV15 and J is TRBJ2-3, with D unresolved. The CDR3 has 14 residues. Germline V gene data show CDR1 as LNHNV and CDR2 as YYDKDF (reference sequence). CDR3 residues: CASSRGEGTDTQYF. The CDR3 DNA is TGTGCCTCCAGCAGAGGAGAGGGCACAGATACGCAGTATTTT.

This rearrangement joins TRBV12-3 or TRBV12-4 to TRBJ2-2; a possible D gene is TRBD1 (5 bases). The CDR3 is made up of 14 amino acids. With 10 bases removed from V and 6 bases from J, the gap between germline ends came to 18 bases. CDR3 coding DNA: TGTGCCACCATTCAGGGCAGGGCGTCCGGGGAGCTGTTTTTT. Its protein is CATIQGRASGELFF.

Many counts were recorded for this clonotype. The V gene is TRBV29-1, the J gene TRBJ1-1; D is unclear. This CDR3 spans 11 amino acids. Trimming stripped 3 bases from V and 1 base from J, with 3 bases between. Looked up from germline, CDR1 is SQVTM and CDR2 is ANQGSEA. CDR3 nucleotide sequence: TGCAGCGTTGATTCGAACACTGAAGCTTTCTTT. Encoded protein: CSVDSNTEAFF. The full variable domain, with the rest looked up from reference TRBV29-1 and TRBJ1-1, is SAVISQKPSRDICQRGTSLTIQCQVDSQVTMMFWYRQQPGQSLTLIATANQGSEATYESGFVIDKFPISRPNLTFSTLTVSNMSPEDSSIYLCSVDSNTEAFFGQGTRLTVV.

This clonotype appeared many times. The chain couples TRBV29-1 to TRBJ2-1, with TRBD2 as a possible D gene (6 bases). The CDR3 spans 13 residues. V lost 5 bases to trimming and J lost 1 base, with 9 bases between them. CDR1 is SQVTM and CDR2 is ANQGSEA in the germline V gene. The CDR3 sequence is CSVRRGSYNEQFF. The CDR3 DNA reads as TGCAGCGTTCGGCGGGGATCCTACAATGAGCAGTTCTTC.

Ten or more counts support this clonotype. The CDR3 DNA sequence: TGCAGTGCTAGAGATCAGGGGGGCCTCTCCTACGAGCAGTACTTC. It is translated as CSARDQGGLSYEQYF. The chain links TRBV20-1 to TRBJ2-7; TRBD1 is a possible D gene (7 bases). The CDR3 spans 15 residues. Deletions cut 0 bases from V and 0 bases from J, with 12 bases between. The germline gives CDR1 DFQATT, CDR2 SNEGSKA (reference sequence).

The genes are TRBV12-3 or TRBV12-4 and TRBJ1-4, with D unclear. The CDR3 extends over 12 amino acids. Deletions cut 7 bases from V and 8 bases from J, with 11 bases between. The CDR3 DNA sequence: TGTGCCAGCACCCTGGGAGGGGAAAAACTGTTTTTT. It translates to CASTLGGEKLFF.

The rearrangement links TRBV6-1 to TRBJ1-2; TRBD1 agrees at 7 bases. The junction had 10 bases not matched to a gene; V was cut back by 5 bases and J by 4 bases. Germline V gives CDR1 MNHNS, CDR2 SASEGT. This CDR3 comprises 15 residues. CDR3: CASSPQQGYSYGYTF. CDR3 coding DNA: TGTGCCAGCAGTCCCCAACAGGGGTACTCCTATGGCTACACCTTC.

This clonotype was recorded many times. V usage is TRBV6-6 and J usage is TRBJ2-5; D possibly uses TRBD1 or TRBD2 (6 bases each). The CDR3 extends over 13 amino acids. The germline gives CDR1 MNHNY, CDR2 SVGAGI (reference sequence). The CDR3 DNA is TGTGCTATAGGGGGGAGATCCCAAGAGACCCAGTACTTC. It is translated as CAIGGRSQETQYF.

This clonotype has a handful of counts. The chain employs TRBV20-1 and TRBJ1-1; D uncertain. Germline CDR1 reads DFQATT; CDR2 reads SNEGSKA (reference sequence). The CDR3 consists of 14 residues. V was trimmed by 3 bases and J by 2 bases, leaving 13 bases between them. CDR3 loop: CSARTTLVNTEAFF. DNA of the CDR3: TGCAGTGCTAGGACTACGTTGGTTAACACTGAAGCTTTCTTT.